This T cell receptor (beta chain) comes out of a study of cytomegalovirus exposure and HLA in healthy donors. Though nominally healthy at sampling, donors likely had unrecorded immune exposures. Notes on this clone: Its target is unknown.

Both 60 Vbeta primers and 13 Jbeta primers went into the PCR. The data were produced by immunoSEQ multiplex PCR, yet TCRdb's version contains in-frame clones alone and is incomplete. Its table lists around 100,000 clones. Germline trimming cut 6 bases from V and 4 bases from J; bases unmatched to any gene: 7. Germline loops: CDR1 WNHNN, CDR2 SYGVQD (reference sequence). The CDR3 contains 15 residues. Notes on the study in general: Data from an earlier analysis indicated that most TCR beta V segments were productive either about 87% or about 30% of the time. Beyond CMV serostatus, there was no information to go on about immune exposure. Sequencing artifact likely explains a cluster of highly shared sequence variants.

The receptor's source is a man aged 35-49 years in good health and CMV-seronegative. The J gene is TRBJ2-3, the V gene TRBV10-1; 10 nucleotides line up with TRBD2. Sequencing was performed on PBMCs. This chain's CDR3 is CASRGASGRADTQYF. DNA for the CDR3: TGCGCCAGCAGGGGGGCTAGCGGGAGAGCAGATACGCAGTATTTT.